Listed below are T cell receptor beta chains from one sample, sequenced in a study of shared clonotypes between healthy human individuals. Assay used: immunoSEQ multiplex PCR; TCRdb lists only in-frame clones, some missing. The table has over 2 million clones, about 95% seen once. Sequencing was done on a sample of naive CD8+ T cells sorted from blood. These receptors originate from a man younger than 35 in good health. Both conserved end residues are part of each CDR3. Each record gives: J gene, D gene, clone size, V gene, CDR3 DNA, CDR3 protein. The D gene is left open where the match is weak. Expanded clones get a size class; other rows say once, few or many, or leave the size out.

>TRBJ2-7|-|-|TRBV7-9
TGTGCCAGCAGCTCCACCCGCGGCTCCTACGAGCAGTACTTC
CASSSTRGSYEQYF
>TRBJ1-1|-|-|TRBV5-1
TGCGCCAGCAGCTACAGATTTTCCGACACTGAAGCTTTCTTT
CASSYRFSDTEAFF
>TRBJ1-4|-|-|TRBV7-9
TGTGCCAGCAGCTCCAAAGGACAGATTAATGAAAAACTGTTTTTT
CASSSKGQINEKLFF
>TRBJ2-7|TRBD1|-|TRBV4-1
TGCGCCAGCAGCCCCCGGGACAGGGTCTACGAGCAGTACTTC
CASSPRDRVYEQYF
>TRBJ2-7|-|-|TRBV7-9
TGTGCCAGCAGCTACACAGGGCTAGGCTACGAGCAGTACTTC
CASSYTGLGYEQYF
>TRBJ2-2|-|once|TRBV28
TGTGCCAGCAGTGCAGGGATTGACACCGGGGAGCTGTTTTTT
CASSAGIDTGELFF
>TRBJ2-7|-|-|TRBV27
TGTGCCAGCAGTTTCTACGGGGGAGAAGAGCAGTACTTC
CASSFYGGEEQYF
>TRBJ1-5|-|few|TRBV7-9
TGTGCCAGCAGCTCAACATATAGCAATCAGCCCCAGCATTTT
CASSSTYSNQPQHF
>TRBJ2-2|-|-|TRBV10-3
TGTGCCATCAGTGATAGTAACACCGGGGAGCTGTTTTTT
CAISDSNTGELFF
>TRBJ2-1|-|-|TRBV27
TGTGCCACCGGCCGGGGCGGGAATAATGAGCAGTTCTTC
CATGRGGNNEQFF
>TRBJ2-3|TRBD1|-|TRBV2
TGTGCCAGCAGTGACGATTTGTTACAGGGGGACACAGATACGCAGTATTTT
CASSDDLLQGDTDTQYF
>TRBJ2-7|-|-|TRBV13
TGTGCCAGCAGCTCTAATACCGGGGTGTACGAGCAGTACTTC
CASSSNTGVYEQYF
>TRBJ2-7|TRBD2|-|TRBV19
TGTGCCAGTAGTATAGGAGCGGGGGACATATACGAGCAGTACTTC
CASSIGAGDIYEQYF
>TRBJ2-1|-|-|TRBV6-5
TGTGCCAGCAGTTACGAGGCTAGCCCGGGCCTAGGGCAGTTCTTC
CASSYEASPGLGQFF
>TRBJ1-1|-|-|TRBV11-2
TGTGCCAGCAGCTCTCCCTGGGACAACACTGAAGCTTTCTTT
CASSSPWDNTEAFF